The clone carrying this TCR beta chain was detected ten times or more. Its specificity is unknown. RNA served as the template for amplifying TCR beta CDR3 regions. After a first-round RT-PCR with HTBI primers, a second-round multiplex PCR was run. TCRdb passed the multiplex PCR reads through MiXCR, listing each CDR3 protein once. The sample records a few hundred thousand distinct CDR3 sequences, roughly 21% being singletons. This specimen comes from a study of Graves' ophthalmopathy and Graves' hyperthyroidism. Findings of the study overall: The model predicted progression of ophthalmopathy with a sensitivity of around 70%, and its specificity was roughly 72%.

The V gene end was trimmed by 0 bases and the J gene end by 3 bases; junction bases not matched to a gene: 4. CDR1 LNHNV and CDR2 YYDKDF come from the germline V gene (reference sequence). The CDR3 is 15 residues long. The sequenced sample was peripheral blood. This clonotype was sampled from a woman between 18 and 30 years old with stable Graves' hyperthyroidism. The rearrangement joins TRBV15 to TRBJ2-5; 7 bases agree with TRBD2. CDR3 DNA: TGTGCCACCAGCAGAGATCCGGGAGGAAAAGAGACCCAGTACTTC. Its translation: CATSRDPGGKETQYF.